This TCR beta chain was identified in a study of T cell responses to AZD1222 COVID-19 vaccine. Whole-study findings and limits: Most donors were white British and more were female, and clonal diversity was possibly underestimated. Vaccine-related CD4 TCRs covered spike, predominating at 160-218 and 743-854. In all cases, repertoires were sampled only after the peak T cell response.

Profiled with immunoSEQ multiplex PCR; TCRdb holds only in-frame clones, not every one. The sample yields fewer than 120,000 clones, 70% to 90% seen once. CDR1 is LNHDA, CDR2 SQIVND, per germline (reference sequence). The CDR3 is 12 amino acids. V lost 3 bases and J lost 9, with 6 bases in between. On this clone itself: As yet, its antigen is unknown.

The source is an adult in good health. This specimen consisted of peripheral blood, obtained on day 0 of AZD1222 vaccination. The chain is built from TRBV19 and TRBJ1-6; D not certain. This CDR3 reads CASSMLSSPLHF. As DNA, the CDR3 is TGTGCCAGTAGTATGCTGTCTTCACCCCTCCACTTT.